This T cell receptor (beta chain) comes out of a study of T cell repertoires in cytomegalovirus infection (dated by TCRdb to between 2018 and 2020). The study in broad terms: Peptide stimulations targeted recently identified HLA-C-restricted CMV epitopes, whose presentation resists viral immunomodulation, together with well-studied HLA-B-restricted epitopes. Donor HLA type was relevant to the analysis, as public TCR beta signatures indicated carriage of CMV infection together with the matching HLA type.

General findings and caveats noted by the study authors: In the ex vivo response, HLA-C-restricted CMV-specific TCR beta clonotypes were dominant, and in two of eight donors the single most frequent clonotype came from this HLA-C-restricted group. In both this cohort and an independent roughly 350-donor cohort, the cumulative frequency of public TCR beta family members distinguished carriers of CMV infection plus the relevant HLA type.

The instrument was an Illumina HiSeq 1500. In-frame beta chains were kept once TCRdb had trimmed the public reads at Q25 with fastp and called clones with MiXCR. Each record represents a unique CDR3 protein, reported with the most common genes and DNA among its rows. Present in this sample are roughly 80,000 distinct CDR3 sequences, around 25% of which were seen just once. Roughly 45% of the sample rests with the top ten. V drops 3 bases and J drops 1 base, leaving 13 bases in between. The CDR3 runs 15 amino acids, cysteine and phenylalanine included. Of the read, only the CDR3 DNA is kept; its 45 bases are in frame from base 1. CDR1 and CDR2 are drawn from the germline V gene (reference sequence): DFQATT, SNEGSKA. The treatment or condition label for this specimen denotes: in vitro stimulation with specific CMV peptide epitopes to enrich CMV-specific T cells. This clonotype was observed a handful of times. Its antigen has not been determined. Per-base quality was not reported, and no clone a single base away is much larger than it.

The sample here was CD8+ T cells from cultured PBMCs, taken from culture after CMV antigen stimulation. This clonotype was sampled from a human donor in good health (CMV status not recorded). Some clones in this sample may be carry-over from other donors' samples. The V and J genes are TRBV20-1 and TRBJ2-4; the D gene is unclear. The CDR3 protein sequence reads: CSASSGLLAKNIQYF. The nucleotide sequence is given as TGCAGTGCTAGTTCTGGCCTGTTGGCCAAAAACATTCAGTACTTC.